This TCR beta chain was captured in a study of technical replicates of blood from several donors. Some clones are missing from TCRdb's copy, which holds only in-frame ones; the method was immunoSEQ multiplex PCR. The sample records around 80,000 clones, over 95% being singletons. CDR1 and CDR2 from the germline V gene are LNHDA and SQIVND (reference sequence). This CDR3 comprises 15 residues. V was pared by 3 bases and J by 5 bases, with 5 bases of the junction left unmatched. This clone occurred once. This rearrangement joins TRBV19 to TRBJ2-7, with 12 bases fitting TRBD1. The sample was T cells isolated from PBMCs. This sequence originates from a human donor in good health. The CDR3 sequence is CASSIGGQGANEQYF. CDR3 sequence (DNA): TGTGCCAGTAGTATTGGGGGACAGGGGGCCAACGAGCAGTACTTC.